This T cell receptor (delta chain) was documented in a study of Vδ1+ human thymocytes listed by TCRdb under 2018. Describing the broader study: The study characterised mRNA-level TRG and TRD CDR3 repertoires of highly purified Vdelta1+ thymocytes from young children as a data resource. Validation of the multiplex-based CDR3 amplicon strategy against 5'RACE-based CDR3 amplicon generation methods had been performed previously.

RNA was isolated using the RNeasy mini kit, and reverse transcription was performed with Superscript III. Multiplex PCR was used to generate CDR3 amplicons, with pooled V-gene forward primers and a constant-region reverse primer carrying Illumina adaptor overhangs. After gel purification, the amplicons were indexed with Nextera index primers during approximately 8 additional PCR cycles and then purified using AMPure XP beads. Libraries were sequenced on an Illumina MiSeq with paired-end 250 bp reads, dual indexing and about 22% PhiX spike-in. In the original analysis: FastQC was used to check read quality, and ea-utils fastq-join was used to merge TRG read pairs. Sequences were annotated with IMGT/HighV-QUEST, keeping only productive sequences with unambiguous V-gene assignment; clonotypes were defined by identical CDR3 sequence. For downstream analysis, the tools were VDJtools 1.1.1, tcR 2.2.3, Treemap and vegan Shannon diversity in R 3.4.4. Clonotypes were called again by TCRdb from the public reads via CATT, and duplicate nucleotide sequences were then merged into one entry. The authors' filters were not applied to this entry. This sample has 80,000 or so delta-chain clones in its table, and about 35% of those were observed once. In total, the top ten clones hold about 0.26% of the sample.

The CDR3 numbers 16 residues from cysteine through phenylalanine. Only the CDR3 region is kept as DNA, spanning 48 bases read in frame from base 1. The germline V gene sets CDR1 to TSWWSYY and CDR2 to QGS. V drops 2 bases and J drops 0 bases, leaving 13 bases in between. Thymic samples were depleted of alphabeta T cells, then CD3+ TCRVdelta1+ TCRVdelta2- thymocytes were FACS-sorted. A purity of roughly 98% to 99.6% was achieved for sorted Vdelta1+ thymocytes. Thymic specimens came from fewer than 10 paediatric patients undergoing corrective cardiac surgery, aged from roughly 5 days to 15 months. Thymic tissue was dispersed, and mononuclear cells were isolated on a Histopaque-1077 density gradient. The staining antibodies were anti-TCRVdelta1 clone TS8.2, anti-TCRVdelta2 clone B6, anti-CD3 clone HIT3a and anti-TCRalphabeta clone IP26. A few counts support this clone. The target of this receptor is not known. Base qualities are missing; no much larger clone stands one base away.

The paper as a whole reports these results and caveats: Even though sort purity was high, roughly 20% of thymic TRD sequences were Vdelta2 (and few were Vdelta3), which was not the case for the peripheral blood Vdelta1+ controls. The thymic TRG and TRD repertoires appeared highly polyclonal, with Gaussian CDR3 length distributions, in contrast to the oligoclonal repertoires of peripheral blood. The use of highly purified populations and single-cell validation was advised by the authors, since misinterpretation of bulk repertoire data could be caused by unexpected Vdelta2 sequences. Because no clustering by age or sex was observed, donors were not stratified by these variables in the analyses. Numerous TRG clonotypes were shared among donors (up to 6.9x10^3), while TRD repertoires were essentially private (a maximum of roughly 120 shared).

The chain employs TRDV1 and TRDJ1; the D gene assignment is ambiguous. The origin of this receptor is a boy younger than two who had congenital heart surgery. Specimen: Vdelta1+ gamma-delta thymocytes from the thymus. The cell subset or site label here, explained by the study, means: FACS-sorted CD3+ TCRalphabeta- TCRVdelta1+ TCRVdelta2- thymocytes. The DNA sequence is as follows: TGTGCTCTTGGGGAATACCAACCCCTGTACACCGATAAACTCATCTTT. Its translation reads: CALGEYQPLYTDKLIF.